This T cell receptor beta chain emerged from a study of T cell repertoires in cytomegalovirus infection. Notes on this clonotype: The antigen is undetermined.

TCRdb reprocessed the reads with MiXCR, giving one entry per CDR3 protein. This table holds 100,000 to 150,000 distinct CDR3 sequences, more than 20% found once. Whole-study findings and limits: Clonotypes of TCR beta that were HLA-C-restricted and CMV-specific dominated the ex vivo response.

The germline V gene encodes CDR1 LGHNA and CDR2 YSLEER. V was pared by 2 bases and J by 6 bases, with 6 bases of the junction left unmatched. The CDR3 runs to 15 residues. The chain is built from TRBV4-3 and TRBJ2-1, with 8 positions matching TRBD1. The receptor's source is a human donor in good health (CMV status not recorded). Some clones in this sample may be carry-over from other donors' samples. The sample consisted of PBMCs, sequenced either directly or after in vitro stimulation (not recorded which). CDR3 residues: CASSQSGQGGNEQFF. As DNA, the CDR3 is TGCGCCAGCAGCCAATCCGGACAGGGCGGCAATGAGCAGTTCTTC.